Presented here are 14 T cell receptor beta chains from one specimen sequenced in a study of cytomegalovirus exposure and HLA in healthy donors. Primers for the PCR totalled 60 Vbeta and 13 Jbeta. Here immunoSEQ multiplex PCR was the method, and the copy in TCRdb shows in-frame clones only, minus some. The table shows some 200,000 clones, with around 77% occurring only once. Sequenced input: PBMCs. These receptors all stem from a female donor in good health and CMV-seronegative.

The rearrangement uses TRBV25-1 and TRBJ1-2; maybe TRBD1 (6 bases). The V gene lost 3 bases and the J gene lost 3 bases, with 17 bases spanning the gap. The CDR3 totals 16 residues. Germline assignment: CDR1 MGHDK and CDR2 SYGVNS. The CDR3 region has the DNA TGTGCCAGCAGTGACGAGACTCGGGGGGGGCACTATGGCTACACCTTC. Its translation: CASSDETRGGHYGYTF.

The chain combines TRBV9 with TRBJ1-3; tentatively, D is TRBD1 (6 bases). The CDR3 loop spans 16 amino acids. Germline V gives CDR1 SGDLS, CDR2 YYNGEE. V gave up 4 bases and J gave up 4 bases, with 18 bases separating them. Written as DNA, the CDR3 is TGTGCCAGCAGCTCCGTCTTGGACAGTGACGGAAACACCATATATTTT. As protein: CASSSVLDSDGNTIYF.

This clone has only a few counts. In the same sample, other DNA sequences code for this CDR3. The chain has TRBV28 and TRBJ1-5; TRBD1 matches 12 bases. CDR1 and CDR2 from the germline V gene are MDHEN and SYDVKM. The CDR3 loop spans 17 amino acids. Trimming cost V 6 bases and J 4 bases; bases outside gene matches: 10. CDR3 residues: CASRPRDRGRRNQPQHF. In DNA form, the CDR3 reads TGTGCCAGCAGGCCAAGGGACAGGGGGCGAAGAAATCAGCCCCAGCATTTT.

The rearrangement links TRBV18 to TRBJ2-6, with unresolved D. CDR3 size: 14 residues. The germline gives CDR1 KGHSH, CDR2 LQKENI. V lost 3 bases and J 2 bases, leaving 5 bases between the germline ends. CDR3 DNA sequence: TGTGCCAGCTCACCCCCAACTGGGGCCAACGTCCTGACTTTC. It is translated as CASSPPTGANVLTF. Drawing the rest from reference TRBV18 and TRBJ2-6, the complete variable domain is NAGVMQNPRHLVRRRGQEARLRCSPMKGHSHVYWYRQLPEEGLKFMVYLQKENIIDESGMPKERFSAEFPKEGPSILRIQQVVRGDSAAYFCASSPPTGANVLTFGAGSRLTVL.

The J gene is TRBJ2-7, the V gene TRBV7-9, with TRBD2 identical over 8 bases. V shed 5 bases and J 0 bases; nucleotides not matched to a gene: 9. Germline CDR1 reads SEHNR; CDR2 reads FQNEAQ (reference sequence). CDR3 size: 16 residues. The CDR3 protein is CASSHPGGVSSYEQYF. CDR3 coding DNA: TGTGCCAGCAGCCACCCCGGGGGGGTGAGCTCCTACGAGCAGTACTTC. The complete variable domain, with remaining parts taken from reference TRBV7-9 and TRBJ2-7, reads DTGVSQNPRHKITKRGQNVTFRCDPISEHNRLYWYRQTLGQGPEFLTYFQNEAQLEKSRLLSDRFSAERPKGSFSTLEIQRTEQGDSAMYLCASSHPGGVSSYEQYFGPGTRLTVT.

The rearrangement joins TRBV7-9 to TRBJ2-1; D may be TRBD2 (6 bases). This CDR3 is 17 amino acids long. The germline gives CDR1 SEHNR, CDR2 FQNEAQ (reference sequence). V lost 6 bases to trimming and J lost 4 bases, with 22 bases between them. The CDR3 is CASSTRFSGGNYNEQFF. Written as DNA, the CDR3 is TGTGCCAGCAGTACGCGGTTTTCGGGCGGGAATTACAATGAGCAGTTCTTC.

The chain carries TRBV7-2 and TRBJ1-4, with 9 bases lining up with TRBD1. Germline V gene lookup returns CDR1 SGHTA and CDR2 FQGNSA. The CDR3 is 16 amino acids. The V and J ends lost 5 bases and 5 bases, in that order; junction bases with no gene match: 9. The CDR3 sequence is CASSTFGGTGNEKLFF. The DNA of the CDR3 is TGTGCCAGCAGCACTTTCGGCGGGACAGGGAATGAAAAACTGTTTTTT.

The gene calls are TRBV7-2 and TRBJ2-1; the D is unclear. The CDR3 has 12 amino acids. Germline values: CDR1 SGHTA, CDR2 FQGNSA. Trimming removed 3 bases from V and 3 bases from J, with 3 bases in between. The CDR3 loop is CASSLRYNEQFF. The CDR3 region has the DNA TGTGCCAGCAGCTTGCGCTACAATGAGCAGTTCTTC.

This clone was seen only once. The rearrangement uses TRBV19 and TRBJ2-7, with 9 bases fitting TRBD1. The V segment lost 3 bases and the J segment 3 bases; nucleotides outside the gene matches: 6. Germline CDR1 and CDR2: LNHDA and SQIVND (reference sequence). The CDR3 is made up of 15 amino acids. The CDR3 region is CASSIQTGGFYEQYF. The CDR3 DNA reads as TGTGCCAGTAGTATCCAGACAGGGGGATTCTACGAGCAGTACTTC.

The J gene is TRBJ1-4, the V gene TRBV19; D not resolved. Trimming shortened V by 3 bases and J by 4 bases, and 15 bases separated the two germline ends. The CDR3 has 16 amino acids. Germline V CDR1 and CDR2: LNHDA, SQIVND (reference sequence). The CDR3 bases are TGTGCCAGTAGTATCGCGGCAGATGCCAATAATGAAAAACTGTTTTTT. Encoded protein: CASSIAADANNEKLFF.

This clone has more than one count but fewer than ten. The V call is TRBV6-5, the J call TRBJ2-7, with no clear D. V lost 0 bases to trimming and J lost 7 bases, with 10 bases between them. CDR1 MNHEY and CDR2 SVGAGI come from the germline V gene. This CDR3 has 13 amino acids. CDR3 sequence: CASSYSLGKEQYF. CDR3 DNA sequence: TGTGCCAGCAGTTACTCCCTCGGTAAGGAGCAGTACTTC.

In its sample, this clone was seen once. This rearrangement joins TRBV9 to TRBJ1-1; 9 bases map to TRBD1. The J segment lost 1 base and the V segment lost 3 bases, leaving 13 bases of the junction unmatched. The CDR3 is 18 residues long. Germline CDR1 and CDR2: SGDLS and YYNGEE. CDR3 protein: CASSARQGVSPGNTEAFF. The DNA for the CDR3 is TGTGCCAGCAGCGCCCGACAGGGGGTGTCCCCAGGGAACACTGAAGCTTTCTTT.

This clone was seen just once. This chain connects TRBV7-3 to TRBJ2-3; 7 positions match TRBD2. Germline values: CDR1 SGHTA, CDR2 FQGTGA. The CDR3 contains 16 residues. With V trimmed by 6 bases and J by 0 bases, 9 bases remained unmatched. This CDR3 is CASSPTRGGSTDTQYF. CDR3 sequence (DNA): TGTGCCAGCAGTCCAACTAGGGGAGGGAGCACAGATACGCAGTATTTT.

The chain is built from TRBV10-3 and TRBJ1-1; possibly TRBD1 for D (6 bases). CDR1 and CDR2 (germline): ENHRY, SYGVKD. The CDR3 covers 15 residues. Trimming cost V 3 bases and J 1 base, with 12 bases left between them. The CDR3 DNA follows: TGTGCCATCAGTGATGGGGGAGGGGGGAACACTGAAGCTTTCTTT. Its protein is CAISDGGGGNTEAFF.